This TCR beta chain was found in a study of shared clonotypes between healthy human individuals. The method was immunoSEQ multiplex PCR; TCRdb's version includes in-frame clones alone and lacks a portion of them. The sample shows about 1.5 million clones, 95% to 99% of them seen only once. In germline, CDR1 is LNHDA, CDR2 SQIVND (reference sequence). V gave up 3 bases and J gave up 7 bases, with 12 bases separating them. The CDR3 is made up of 13 amino acids. As concerns this clone: The antigen remains undetermined.

Overall study findings and caveats: Against clonotypes common to all four donors, non-shared ones had lower generation probabilities.

The sequence was obtained from a man under 40 in good health. The sequencing input was naive CD4+ T cells sorted from blood. Subset here: CD45RA+ positively selected. The chain carries TRBV19 and TRBJ1-2; D is undetermined. CDR3 DNA: TGTGCCAGTAGTATTGAGGGAATCGGTGGCTACACCTTC. As protein: CASSIEGIGGYTF.